The subject of this entry is one T cell receptor beta chain. Profiling relied on immunoSEQ multiplex PCR, and the TCRdb table lists in-frame clones only, not all of them. The repertoire holds roughly 400,000 clones, with around 87% as singletons. Looked up from germline, CDR1 is LNHNV and CDR2 is YYDKDF (reference sequence). CDR3 length: 13 amino acids. Trimming stripped 1 base from V and 3 bases from J, with 3 bases between. The data originate from a study of blood T cell repertoires in COVID-19. The clonotype comes from a woman aged 55-70 years with COVID-19, enrolled during active disease. This rearrangement joins TRBV15 to TRBJ2-2; unclear D gene. Sequences were obtained from peripheral blood. CDR3 residues: CATSRGDTGELFF. CDR3 bases: TGTGCCACCAGCAGAGGAGACACCGGGGAGCTGTTTTTT.